Listed below are T cell receptor beta chains from one sample, sequenced in a study of OX40 agonist ivuxolimab in advanced cancers. The repertoire was sequenced with immunoSEQ multiplex PCR; TCRdb's copy has only in-frame clones and lacks some. The repertoire holds fewer than 65,000 clones, with 85% to 90% as singletons. Sequencing was performed on CD4+ or CD8+ T cells sorted from blood, taken in a trial of the OX40 agonist ivuxolimab. These receptors originate from an adult with an advanced solid tumor such as melanoma, head and neck, liver or kidney cancer. Each CDR3 is given with its conserved first and last residue. A D gene is named only where the DNA matches it firmly. Rows may omit the clone size; those that give it use once, few, many or a size class.

clone size | J gene | V gene | D gene | CDR3 DNA | CDR3 protein
NA | TRBJ1-1 | TRBV29-1 | TRBD1 | TGCAGCGTTGAGGGGAGGACAGGGGCCACTGAAGCTTTCTTT | CSVEGRTGATEAFF
NA | TRBJ1-4 | TRBV5-1 | TRBD1 | TGCGCCAGCAGCCCAGGGACAGGCCCCCCTAATGAAAAACTGTTTTTT | CASSPGTGPPNEKLFF
NA | TRBJ2-1 | TRBV10-3 | TRBD2 | TGTGCCATCACCCAGGGACTAGTAGGGTCCTACAATGAGCAGTTCTTC | CAITQGLVGSYNEQFF
NA | TRBJ1-1 | TRBV7-9 | NA | TGTGCCAGCAGCTTATCCGGGGACACTGAAGCTTTCTTT | CASSLSGDTEAFF
NA | TRBJ1-2 | TRBV18 | TRBD1 | TGTGCCAGCTCATGGCAGGGGGATGGCTACACCTTC | CASSWQGDGYTF
NA | TRBJ2-1 | TRBV19 | TRBD2 | TGTGCCAGTAGTGGACTAGCGGGGGCTCGGAATGAGCAGTTCTTC | CASSGLAGARNEQFF
NA | TRBJ2-1 | TRBV27 | TRBD2 | TGTGCCAGCAGTTTAACGTGGGACTACTACAATGAGCAGTTCTTC | CASSLTWDYYNEQFF
NA | TRBJ2-3 | TRBV5-1 | NA | TGCGCCAGCAGCGTGTACGGGAGAACTAGCACAGATACGCAGTATTTT | CASSVYGRTSTDTQYF
once | TRBJ1-4 | TRBV14 | TRBD1 | TGTGCCAGCAGCCAAGGGACAGGGGGAAAACTGTTTTTT | CASSQGTGGKLFF
NA | TRBJ2-1 | TRBV7-2 | NA | TGTGCCAGCAGCTTAGTTGTTCACCCTTACAATGAGCAGTTCTTC | CASSLVVHPYNEQFF
NA | TRBJ2-7 | TRBV6-5 | TRBD1 | TGTGCCAGCAGCGTTCGGGACAGGGGATCCTACGAGCAGTACTTC | CASSVRDRGSYEQYF
NA | TRBJ2-1 | TRBV18 | TRBD2 | TGTGCCAGCTCACCGTCAGCGGGAGGGCCTCAGGCGCAGTTCTTC | CASSPSAGGPQAQFF
once | TRBJ1-1 | TRBV5-4 | NA | TGTGCCAGCACCCTGGGGGGCACCGTGGTGGTTGAAGCTTTCTTT | CASTLGGTVVVEAFF
NA | TRBJ2-4 | TRBV18 | NA | TGTGCCAGCTCACCCCGGGTAAAACTAGCCAAAAACATTCAGTACTTC | CASSPRVKLAKNIQYF
NA | TRBJ1-4 | TRBV4-1 | NA | TGCGCCAGCAGCCGTGCAACTAATGAAAAACTGTTTTTT | CASSRATNEKLFF
NA | TRBJ1-4 | TRBV7-8 | NA | TGTGCCAGCAGCCCGCTGACAGCAACTAATGAAAAACTGTTTTTT | CASSPLTATNEKLFF
NA | TRBJ1-2 | TRBV7-8 | TRBD1 | TGTGCCAGCAGCTTAGGACAGGGTGGTGGCTACACCTTC | CASSLGQGGGYTF
NA | TRBJ2-6 | TRBV5-1 | NA | TGCGCCAGCAGCTTGGACAGGGTTGGGGCCAACGTCCTGACTTTC | CASSLDRVGANVLTF
NA | TRBJ2-5 | TRBV7-3 | TRBD2 | TGTGCCAGCAGCTTAGCCGGGAGGGCCGGGGAGACCCAGTACTTC | CASSLAGRAGETQYF
NA | TRBJ1-4 | TRBV7-6 | NA | TGTGCCAGCAGCTTAAATCGGGGGCCAGGGACTAATGAAAAACTGTTTTTT | CASSLNRGPGTNEKLFF
NA | TRBJ2-3 | TRBV2 | TRBD2 | TGTGCCAGCAGCCCCGGACTAGCGGGGGGTATAGATACGCAGTATTTT | CASSPGLAGGIDTQYF
NA | TRBJ1-1 | TRBV6-6 | NA | TGTGCCAGCAGTGACCACGAGAACACTGAAGCTTTCTTT | CASSDHENTEAFF
NA | TRBJ2-1 | TRBV14 | NA | TGTGCCAGCAGCCAAGATAAGGGTATCGACAGACTAGACTTCAATGAGCAGTTCTTC | CASSQDKGIDRLDFNEQFF
NA | TRBJ1-2 | TRBV19 | NA | TGTGCCAGTACCATGGACAGCGGCGTCGCGTATGGCTACACCTTC | CASTMDSGVAYGYTF
NA | TRBJ2-7 | TRBV6-5 | NA | TGTGCCAGCAGCTCACCAATCGGACAGACCTACGAGCAGTACTTC | CASSSPIGQTYEQYF
NA | TRBJ2-1 | TRBV19 | NA | TGTGCCAGTAGAACTTGGACAAGACTTCTGACCTACAATGAGCAGTTCTTC | CASRTWTRLLTYNEQFF
NA | TRBJ1-4 | TRBV6-1 | TRBD1 | TGTGCCAGCAAGCGGGACAGGGGGCTTGAAAAACTGTTTTTT | CASKRDRGLEKLFF
NA | TRBJ1-4 | TRBV4-2 | TRBD1 | TGTGCCAGCAGCTTTGACAGGGCGAGTGAAAAACTGTTTTTT | CASSFDRASEKLFF
NA | TRBJ1-5 | TRBV6-1 | NA | TGTGCCAGCAGTGAAGCAAGGGTCAATCAGCCCCAGCATTTT | CASSEARVNQPQHF
NA | TRBJ1-1 | TRBV18 | TRBD1 | TGTGCCAGCTCACCGTACCCGGGACAGGGGGCATTTACTGAAGCTTTCTTT | CASSPYPGQGAFTEAFF
NA | TRBJ2-1 | TRBV5-4 | NA | TGTGCCAGCAGCTTCGACAGGCGCGGTGAGCAGTTCTTC | CASSFDRRGEQFF
NA | TRBJ1-4 | TRBV5-6 | NA | TGTGCCAGCAGCTTAAATGAAAAACTGTTTTTT | CASSLNEKLFF
few | TRBJ2-7 | TRBV19 | NA | TGTGCCAGTAGTCCCGGGGGAACCTACGAGCAGTACTTC | CASSPGGTYEQYF
once | TRBJ2-7 | TRBV4-1 | NA | TGCGCCAGCAGTCCCGGGGCCCTTTACGAGCAGTACTTC | CASSPGALYEQYF
NA | TRBJ1-3 | TRBV5-1 | NA | TGCGCCAGCAGCCTGGGGCAGGTCATCTCTGGAAACACCATATATTTT | CASSLGQVISGNTIYF
medium-sized | TRBJ1-5 | TRBV19 | NA | TGTGCCAGTACCCGACGCGGGCAGCGGGTCAATCAGCCCCAGCATTTT | CASTRRGQRVNQPQHF
NA | TRBJ2-5 | TRBV19 | TRBD2 | TGTGCCAGTAGTATTCTAGCGGGAGTTGGTCAAGAGACCCAGTACTTC | CASSILAGVGQETQYF
once | TRBJ2-5 | TRBV5-1 | NA | TGCGCCAGCAGCTTGGGCCGAGAGAGAGAGACCCAGTACTTC | CASSLGRERETQYF
NA | TRBJ2-1 | TRBV2 | NA | TGTGCCAGCATGGCGGGCTCCTACAATGAGCAGTTCTTC | CASMAGSYNEQFF
NA | TRBJ1-2 | TRBV5-8 | NA | TGTGCCAGCAGCTTAATAACAGGGTCCATCTATGGCTACACCTTC | CASSLITGSIYGYTF
NA | TRBJ1-4 | TRBV6-1 | NA | TGTGCCAGCAGTGAGGCAGGCGGTGAAAAACTGTTTTTT | CASSEAGGEKLFF
NA | TRBJ1-2 | TRBV7-8 | NA | TGTGCCAGCAGCTCTTCCCCAGCGAACTATGGCTACACCTTC | CASSSSPANYGYTF
NA | TRBJ2-3 | TRBV10-2 | TRBD2 | TGCGCCAGCAAATTAGCGGGGGGCACAGATACGCAGTATTTT | CASKLAGGTDTQYF
NA | TRBJ1-1 | TRBV30 | NA | TGTGCCCGTCGGTCCGGGGGACACCAGAACACTGAAGCTTTCTTT | CARRSGGHQNTEAFF
NA | TRBJ1-1 | TRBV10-2 | TRBD1 | TGCGCCAGTCGGACAGGGCTGAACACTGAAGCTTTCTTT | CASRTGLNTEAFF
NA | TRBJ1-1 | TRBV25-1 | NA | TGTGCCAGCAGTGAGGGACCAGGGAAGTATGTGACTGAAGCTTTCTTT | CASSEGPGKYVTEAFF
NA | TRBJ2-5 | TRBV7-2 | NA | TGTGCCAGTTCCCATGGGGAGGCCCAAGAGACCCAGTACTTC | CASSHGEAQETQYF
NA | TRBJ2-1 | TRBV2 | NA | TGTGCCAGCAGTGAATCGGCAGTGGGTGAGCAGTTCTTC | CASSESAVGEQFF
few | TRBJ2-5 | TRBV15 | NA | TGTGCCACCAGCGGAGCGGGCGGGGAGACCCAGTACTTC | CATSGAGGETQYF
NA | TRBJ2-5 | TRBV7-9 | NA | TGTGCCAGCAGCTTAGGGCGGGCGGACCCCCCTCAAGAGACCCAGTACTTC | CASSLGRADPPQETQYF
NA | TRBJ2-1 | TRBV29-1 | TRBD2 | TGCAGCGTTCGACTAGCGGGGGACAATGAGCAGTTCTTC | CSVRLAGDNEQFF
NA | TRBJ2-1 | TRBV29-1 | TRBD2 | TGCAGCGTAATACTAGCGGGGGGGCATGATGAGCAGTTCTTC | CSVILAGGHDEQFF
NA | TRBJ1-2 | TRBV9 | NA | TGTGCCAGCAGCGCTACCGGAGGGGAACTCTATGGCTACACCTTC | CASSATGGELYGYTF
NA | TRBJ2-5 | TRBV6-1 | NA | TGTGCCAGCAGTGAAGCGTTTTTCAGGGGCGGAGAGACCCAGTACTTC | CASSEAFFRGGETQYF
few | TRBJ1-4 | TRBV15 | NA | TGTGCCACCAGCAGATCGGCAGGGGCCTACCCTGAAAAACTGTTTTTT | CATSRSAGAYPEKLFF